Listed here is a single TCR beta chain. The protocol was immunoSEQ multiplex PCR, while the TCRdb copy is restricted to in-frame clones and leaves out a portion. The table records about 20,000 clones, 65% to 80% of them present only once. The data were taken from a study of somatic mutations in cytotoxic T cells in rheumatoid arthritis. Trimming stripped 3 bases from V and 2 bases from J, with 4 bases between. The CDR3 spans 11 residues. CDR1 GTSNPN and CDR2 SVGIG come from the germline V gene (reference sequence). Sequencing was carried out using CD8+ T cells sorted from blood. The sequence derives from an adult with rheumatoid arthritis. V and J are TRBV30 and TRBJ1-1; D gene unclear. Written as DNA, the CDR3 is TGTGCCTGGAGGGTAAACACTGAAGCTTTCTTT. Protein: CAWRVNTEAFF.